This T cell receptor (beta chain) was recorded in a study of OX40 agonist ivuxolimab in advanced cancers. Study as a whole: Treatment received earlier with anti-PD-1, anti-PD-L1 or anti-CTLA-4 agents was allowed, and 40% had some.

A remark on this clone: The antigen is undetermined.

Notes on the study in general: Dose levels from 0.1 to 3.0 mg/kg saw CD4+ and CD8+ blood T cells expand clonally by week 6.

Profiling relied on immunoSEQ multiplex PCR, and the TCRdb table lists in-frame clones only, not all of them. The sample has tens of thousands of clones, approximately 79% seen once; the top ten hold roughly 4%. The V end was cut by 6 bases, the J end by 5 bases, with 21 bases between. The CDR3 loop spans 15 amino acids. CDR1 is SQVTM and CDR2 is ANQGSEA in the germline V gene. The sequence was obtained from an adult with an advanced solid tumor such as melanoma, head and neck, liver or kidney cancer. The specimen comprised CD4+ or CD8+ T cells sorted from blood, sampled in a trial of the OX40 agonist ivuxolimab. This chain connects TRBV29-1 to TRBJ2-3; either TRBD1 or TRBD2 may fit D (6 bases each). The CDR3 bases are TGCAGCGTCTCGGGGGTAGCAGGGGTGGGAGATACGCAGTATTTT. This gives the protein CSVSGVAGVGDTQYF.